One sample yielded the 4 T cell receptor beta chains listed below, sequenced in a study of cytomegalovirus exposure and HLA in healthy donors (TCRdb year 2017). Preparation of the library involved the immunoSEQ multiplex PCR assay. For the multiplex PCR, a mixture combining 60 forward primers for TCR Vbeta segments and 13 reverse primers for TCR Jbeta segments was used. TCRdb stores this immuneACCESS table with in-frame sequences only. Part of the clones is absent; in the studies checked, under half of the shortfall reflects unresolved V genes, and no reason is known for the rest. This sample is represented by approximately 190,000 clones; 75% to 90% of them were singletons. 6.3% of the sample is taken by the ten largest. The specimen sequenced was PBMCs. Receptors were obtained from a man aged 35 to 55 in good health and CMV-seropositive.

The chain joins TRBV13 to TRBJ1-4; D ambiguous. The CDR3 is 17 amino acids. CDR1 and CDR2 from the germline V gene are PRHDT and FYEKMQ (reference sequence). Deletions cut 2 bases from V and 0 bases from J, with 13 bases between. CDR3 loop: CASSLSRIKATNEKLFF. The CDR3 DNA follows: TGTGCCAGCAGCTTATCGAGGATAAAAGCAACTAATGAAAAACTGTTTTTT.

In DNA, the CDR3 is TGTGCCAGCATCGAGACTAGGCGGGCCGAGCAGTACTTC. Residues: CASIETRRAEQYF. The gene calls are TRBV28 and TRBJ2-7; TRBD2 is a possible D gene (6 bases). Germline CDR1 MDHEN, CDR2 SYDVKM. V lost 7 bases, J lost 6 bases, and 16 bases lay in between. CDR3 size: 13 residues.

This clone has just a few counts. The chain's CDR3 is CASKQGGAGYEQYF. CDR3 nucleotides: TGTGCCAGCAAGCAAGGCGGGGCCGGCTACGAGCAGTACTTC. V usage is TRBV28 and J usage is TRBJ2-7; a weak D match, TRBD2 (6 bases). The V gene lost 7 bases and the J gene lost 3 bases, with 16 bases spanning the gap. The CDR3 sequence is 14 residues long. Germline V lookup: CDR1 MDHEN, CDR2 SYDVKM.

This rearrangement joins TRBV9 to TRBJ1-6, with TRBD1 matching over 9 bases. Germline V gene data show CDR1 as SGDLS and CDR2 as YYNGEE. The CDR3 has 16 residues. Trimming cost V 7 bases and J 8 bases; bases outside gene matches: 13. The CDR3 nucleotides read TGTGCCAGCGGTCTTGGGACAGGGCTATTTGATTCACCCCTCCACTTT. Translated: CASGLGTGLFDSPLHF.